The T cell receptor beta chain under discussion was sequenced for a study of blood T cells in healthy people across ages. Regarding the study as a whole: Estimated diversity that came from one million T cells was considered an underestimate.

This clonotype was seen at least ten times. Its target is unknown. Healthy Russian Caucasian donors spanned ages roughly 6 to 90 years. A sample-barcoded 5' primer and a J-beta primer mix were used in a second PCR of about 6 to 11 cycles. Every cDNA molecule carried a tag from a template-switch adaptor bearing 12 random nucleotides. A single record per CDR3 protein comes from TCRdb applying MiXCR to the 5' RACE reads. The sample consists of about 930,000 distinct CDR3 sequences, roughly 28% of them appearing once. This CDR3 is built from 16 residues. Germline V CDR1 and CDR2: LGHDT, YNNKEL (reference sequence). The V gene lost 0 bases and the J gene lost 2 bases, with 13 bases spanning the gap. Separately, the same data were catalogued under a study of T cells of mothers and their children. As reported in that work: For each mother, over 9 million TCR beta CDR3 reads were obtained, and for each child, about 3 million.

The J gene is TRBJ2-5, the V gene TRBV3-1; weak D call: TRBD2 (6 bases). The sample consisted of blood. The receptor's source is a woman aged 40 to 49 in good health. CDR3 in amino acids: CASSQDWRGRQETQYF. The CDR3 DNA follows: TGTGCCAGCAGCCAAGATTGGCGGGGACGACAAGAGACCCAGTACTTC.